This T cell receptor beta chain was recorded in a study of tumor and adjacent non-tumor tissue in lung cancer. Regarding the study as a whole: TCR diversity was significantly greater in tumor than normal lung tissue.

The CDR3 totals 15 residues. Germline CDR1 SGHDT, CDR2 YYEEEE. TCRbeta libraries were built with three rounds of nested PCR, modified from ARM-PCR. MiXCR, applied by TCRdb to the multiplex PCR reads, yields one record per CDR3 protein. The table shows some 97,000 distinct CDR3 sequences, with approximately 60% occurring only once. Concerning this clonotype: Its antigen is as yet unknown. It may be a read error: a sequence one base away is much more abundant.

The template was RNA from unsorted bulk tissue. The normal lung tissue was taken more than 3 cm from the tumor edge. Newly diagnosed lung cancer patients had thoracic surgery in China, August–November 2014, without prior chemotherapy. Material: distant non-tumor lung tissue. The chain has TRBV5-6 and TRBJ1-4, with no clear D. This receptor was taken from a young man with non-small cell lung cancer. The chain's CDR3 is CANSIRLLANEKLFF. In DNA form, the CDR3 reads TGTGCCAACAGCATCAGACTTCTGGCTAATGAAAAACTGTTTTTT. Based on the CDR3 plus reference TRBV5-6 and TRBJ1-4, the full variable domain is DAGVTQSPTHLIKTRGQQVTLRCSPKSGHDTVSWYQQALGQGPQFIFQYYEEEERQRGNFPDRFSGHQFPNYSSELNVNALLLGDSALYLCANSIRLLANEKLFFGSGTQLSVL.